This TCR beta chain was documented in a study of blood T cells in healthy people across ages. Findings and caveats of the study: The diversity estimates, figures obtained from one million T cells, were considered underestimates. The recorded TCR beta diversity per million T cells decreased in a roughly linear manner with age.

Extracted total RNA amounted to at least 5 micrograms for each sample. Only a few counts were recorded for this clonotype. No antigen is known for it. At one boundary the junction diverges from the germline segment, which might be a read error. The authors ran a second PCR of about 7 to 11 cycles using a sample-barcoded 5' primer and a J-beta primer mix. Any given sample supplied a minimum of 3 million CDR3-containing paired-end reads. MiXCR, applied by TCRdb to the 5' RACE reads, yields one record per CDR3 protein. The repertoire holds roughly 570,000 distinct CDR3 sequences, with roughly a quarter as singletons. Germline-derived CDR1 and CDR2 are SGDLS and YYNGEE. This CDR3 spans 15 amino acids.

This clonotype was obtained from a woman in her 70s in good health. V usage is TRBV9 and J usage is TRBJ1-2, with unresolved D. The source material was blood. The CDR3 DNA reads TGTGCCAGCAGCGTAGGAGCGGAGGGCAACTATGGGTACACCTTC. Amino acids: CASSVGAEGNYGYTF.